This T cell receptor beta chain was documented in a study of CD8+ T cells in alopecia areata. Extraction and reverse transcription of RNA yielded cDNA as the sequencing template. Sequencing used immunoSEQ multiplex PCR; TCRdb keeps in-frame clones, though not all of them. The table has about 140,000 clones, about 60% seen once. The receptor comes from a human donor with alopecia areata. Sequencing was performed on CD4+ T cells sorted from blood, taken at week 0.

The CDR3 DNA sequence: TGTGCCTGGAGTGTATCTACTGAAGCTTTCTTT. This gives the protein CAWSVSTEAFF. The genes are TRBV30 and TRBJ1-1; D remains unclear. Germline assignment: CDR1 GTSNPN and CDR2 SVGIG (reference sequence). V gave up 0 bases and J gave up 5 bases, with 4 bases separating them. This CDR3 has 11 amino acids.